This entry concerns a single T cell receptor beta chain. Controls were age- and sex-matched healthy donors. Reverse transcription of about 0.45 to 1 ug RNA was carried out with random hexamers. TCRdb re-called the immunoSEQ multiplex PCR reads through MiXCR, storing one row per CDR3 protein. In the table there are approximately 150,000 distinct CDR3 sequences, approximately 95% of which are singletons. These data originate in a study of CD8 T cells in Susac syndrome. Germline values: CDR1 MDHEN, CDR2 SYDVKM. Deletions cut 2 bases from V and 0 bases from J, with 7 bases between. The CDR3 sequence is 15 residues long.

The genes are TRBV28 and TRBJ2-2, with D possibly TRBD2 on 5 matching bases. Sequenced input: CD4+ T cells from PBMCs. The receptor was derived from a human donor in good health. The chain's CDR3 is CASSLGSSNTGELFF. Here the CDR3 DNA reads TGTGCCAGCAGTTTAGGGAGCTCGAACACCGGGGAGCTGTTTTTT.